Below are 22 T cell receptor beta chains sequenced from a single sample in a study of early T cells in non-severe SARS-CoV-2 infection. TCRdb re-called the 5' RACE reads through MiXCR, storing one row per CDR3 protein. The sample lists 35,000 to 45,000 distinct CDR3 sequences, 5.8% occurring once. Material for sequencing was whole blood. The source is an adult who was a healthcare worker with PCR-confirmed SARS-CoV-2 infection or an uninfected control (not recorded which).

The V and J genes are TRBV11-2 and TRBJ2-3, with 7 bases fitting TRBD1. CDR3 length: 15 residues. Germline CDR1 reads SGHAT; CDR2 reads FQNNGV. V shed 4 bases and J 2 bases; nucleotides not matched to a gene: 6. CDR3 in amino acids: CASSSTTGATDTQYF. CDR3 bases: TGTGCCAGCAGCTCTACCACAGGGGCCACAGATACGCAGTATTTT.

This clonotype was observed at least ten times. The CDR3 region is CASSLASGSTDTQYF. The CDR3 DNA follows: TGTGCCAGCAGCTTAGCTAGCGGCAGCACAGATACGCAGTATTTT. This rearrangement joins TRBV7-3 to TRBJ2-3; TRBD2 matches 7 bases. CDR1 is SGHTA and CDR2 is FQGTGA in the germline V gene. The CDR3 spans 15 residues. V was pared by 2 bases and J by 0 bases, with 2 bases of the junction left unmatched.

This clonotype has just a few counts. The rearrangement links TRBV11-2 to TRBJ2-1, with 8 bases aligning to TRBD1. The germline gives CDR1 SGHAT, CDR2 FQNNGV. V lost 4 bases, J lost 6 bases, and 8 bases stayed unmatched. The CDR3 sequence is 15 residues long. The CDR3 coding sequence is TGTGCCAGCAGCTCCGGACAGGGATTGGGCAATGAGCAGTTCTTC. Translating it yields CASSSGQGLGNEQFF.

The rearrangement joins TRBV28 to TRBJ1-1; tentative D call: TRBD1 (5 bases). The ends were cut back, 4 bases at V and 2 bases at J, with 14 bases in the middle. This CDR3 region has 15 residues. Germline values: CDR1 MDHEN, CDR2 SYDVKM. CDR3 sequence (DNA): TGTGCCAGCAGTTCGACTGGGGGGGGAAACACTGAAGCTTTCTTT. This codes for CASSSTGGGNTEAFF.

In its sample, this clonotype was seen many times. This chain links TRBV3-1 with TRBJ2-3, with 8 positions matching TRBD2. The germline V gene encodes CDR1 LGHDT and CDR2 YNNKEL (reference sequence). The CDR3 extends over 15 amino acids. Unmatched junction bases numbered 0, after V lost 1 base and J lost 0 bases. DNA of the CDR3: TGTGCCAGCAGCCAAGCGGGGGGGAGCACAGATACGCAGTATTTT. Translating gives CASSQAGGSTDTQYF.

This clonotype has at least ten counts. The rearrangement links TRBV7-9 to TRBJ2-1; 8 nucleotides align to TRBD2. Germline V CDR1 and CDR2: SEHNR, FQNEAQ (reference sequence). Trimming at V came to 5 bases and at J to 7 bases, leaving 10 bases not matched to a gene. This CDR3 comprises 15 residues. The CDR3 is CASSPTGGRGNEQFF. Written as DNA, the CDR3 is TGTGCCAGCAGCCCCACGGGGGGGAGGGGAAATGAGCAGTTCTTC.

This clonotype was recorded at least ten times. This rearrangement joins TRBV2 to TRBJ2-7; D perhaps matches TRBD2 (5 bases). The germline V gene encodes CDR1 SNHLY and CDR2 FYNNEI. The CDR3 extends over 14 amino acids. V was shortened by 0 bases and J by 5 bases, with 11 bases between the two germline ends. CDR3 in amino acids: CASSEAGIRHEQYF. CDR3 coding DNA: TGTGCCAGCAGTGAAGCCGGGATCCGCCACGAGCAGTACTTC.

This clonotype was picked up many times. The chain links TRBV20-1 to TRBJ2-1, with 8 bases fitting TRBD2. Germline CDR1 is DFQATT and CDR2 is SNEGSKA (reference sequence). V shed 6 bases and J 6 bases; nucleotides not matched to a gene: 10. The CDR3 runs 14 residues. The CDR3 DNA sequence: TGCAGTGCCCGCCGTGCGGGAGGAACCAATGAGCAGTTCTTC. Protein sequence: CSARRAGGTNEQFF.

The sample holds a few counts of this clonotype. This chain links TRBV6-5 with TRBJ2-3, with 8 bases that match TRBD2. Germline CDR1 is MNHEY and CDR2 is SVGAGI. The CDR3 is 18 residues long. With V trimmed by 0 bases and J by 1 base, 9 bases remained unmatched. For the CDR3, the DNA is TGTGCCAGCAGTTACTCACGGGCATTAGCGGGACGCACAGATACGCAGTATTTT. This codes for CASSYSRALAGRTDTQYF.

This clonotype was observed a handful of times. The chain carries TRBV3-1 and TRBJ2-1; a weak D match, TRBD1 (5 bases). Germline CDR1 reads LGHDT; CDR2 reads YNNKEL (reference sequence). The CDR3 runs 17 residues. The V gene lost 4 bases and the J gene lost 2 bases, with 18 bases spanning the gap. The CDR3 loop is CASSPNVGRGTYNEQFF. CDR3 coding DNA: TGTGCCAGCAGCCCTAACGTGGGGCGCGGCACCTACAATGAGCAGTTCTTC.

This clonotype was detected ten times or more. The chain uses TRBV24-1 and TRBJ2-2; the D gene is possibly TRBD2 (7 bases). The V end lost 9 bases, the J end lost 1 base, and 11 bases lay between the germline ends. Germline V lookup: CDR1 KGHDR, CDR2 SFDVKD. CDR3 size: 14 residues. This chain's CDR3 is CATARGQNTGELFF. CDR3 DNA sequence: TGTGCCACCGCGCGGGGGCAGAACACCGGGGAGCTGTTTTTT.

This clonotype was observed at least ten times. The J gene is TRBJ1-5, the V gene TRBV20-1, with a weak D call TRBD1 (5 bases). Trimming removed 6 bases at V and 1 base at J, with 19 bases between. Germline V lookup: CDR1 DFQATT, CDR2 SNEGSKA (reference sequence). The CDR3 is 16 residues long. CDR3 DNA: TGCAGTGCACTCCCGGCGGGGGAAGAGAGCAATCAGCCCCAGCATTTT. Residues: CSALPAGEESNQPQHF.

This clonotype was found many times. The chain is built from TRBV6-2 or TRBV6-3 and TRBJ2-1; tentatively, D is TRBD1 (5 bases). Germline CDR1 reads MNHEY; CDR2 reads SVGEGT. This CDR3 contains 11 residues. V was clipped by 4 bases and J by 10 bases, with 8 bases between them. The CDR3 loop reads CASSFYREQFF. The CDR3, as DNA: TGTGCCAGCAGTTTCTACAGGGAGCAGTTCTTC.

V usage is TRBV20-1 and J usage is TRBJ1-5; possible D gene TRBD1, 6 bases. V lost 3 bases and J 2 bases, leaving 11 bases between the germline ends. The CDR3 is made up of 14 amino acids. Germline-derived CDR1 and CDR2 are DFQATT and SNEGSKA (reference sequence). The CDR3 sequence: CSASKGVGNQPQHF. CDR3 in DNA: TGCAGTGCTAGTAAGGGGGTTGGCAATCAGCCCCAGCATTTT.

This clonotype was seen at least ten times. For the CDR3, the DNA is TGTGCCAGCAGTCCGTGGACGGAGGCTCCTGTCGAGCAGTACTTC. Its protein is CASSPWTEAPVEQYF. V is TRBV6-5 and J is TRBJ2-7; maybe TRBD2 (5 bases). This CDR3 has 15 amino acids. V was pared by 5 bases and J by 6 bases, with 20 bases between. CDR1 is MNHEY, CDR2 SVGAGI, per germline.

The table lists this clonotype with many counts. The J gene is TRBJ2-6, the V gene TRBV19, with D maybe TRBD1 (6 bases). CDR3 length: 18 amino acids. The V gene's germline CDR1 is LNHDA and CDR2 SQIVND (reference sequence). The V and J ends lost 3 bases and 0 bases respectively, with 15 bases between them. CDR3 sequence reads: CASSIPLGGSSGANVLTF. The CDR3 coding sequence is TGTGCCAGTAGTATTCCGTTAGGGGGTAGCTCTGGGGCCAACGTCCTGACTTTC.

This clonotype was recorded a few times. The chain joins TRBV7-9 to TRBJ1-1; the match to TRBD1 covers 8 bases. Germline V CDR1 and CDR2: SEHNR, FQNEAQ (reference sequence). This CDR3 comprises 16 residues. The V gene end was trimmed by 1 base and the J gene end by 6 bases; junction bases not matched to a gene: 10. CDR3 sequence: CASSLVGQGGWAEAFF. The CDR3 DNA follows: TGTGCCAGCAGCTTAGTTGGACAGGGAGGATGGGCTGAAGCTTTCTTT.

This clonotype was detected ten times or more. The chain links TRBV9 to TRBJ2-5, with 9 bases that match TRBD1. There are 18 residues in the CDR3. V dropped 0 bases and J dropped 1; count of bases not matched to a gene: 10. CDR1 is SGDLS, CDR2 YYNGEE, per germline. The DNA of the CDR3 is TGTGCCAGCAGCGTAGAGGACAGGGGTCGTGTAACCCAAGAGACCCAGTACTTC. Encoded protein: CASSVEDRGRVTQETQYF.

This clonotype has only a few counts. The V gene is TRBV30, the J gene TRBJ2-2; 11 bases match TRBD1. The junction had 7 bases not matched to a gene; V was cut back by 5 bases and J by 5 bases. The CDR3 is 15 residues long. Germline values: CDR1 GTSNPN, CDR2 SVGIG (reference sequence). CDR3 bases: TGTGCCTGGGACCCCGGGACAGGGGGTACCGGGGAGCTGTTTTTT. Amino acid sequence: CAWDPGTGGTGELFF.

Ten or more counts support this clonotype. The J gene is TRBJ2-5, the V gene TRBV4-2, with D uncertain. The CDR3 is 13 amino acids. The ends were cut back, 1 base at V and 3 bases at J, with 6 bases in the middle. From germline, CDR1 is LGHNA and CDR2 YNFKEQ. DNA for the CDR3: TGTGCCAGCAGCCAAGGACTCAAAGAGACCCAGTACTTC. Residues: CASSQGLKETQYF.

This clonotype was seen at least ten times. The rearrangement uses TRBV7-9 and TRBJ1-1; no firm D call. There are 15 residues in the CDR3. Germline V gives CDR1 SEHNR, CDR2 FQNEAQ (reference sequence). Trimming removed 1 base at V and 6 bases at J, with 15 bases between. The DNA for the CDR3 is TGTGCCAGCAGCTTAGTCGGCAGGATGGGTGCTGAAGCTTTCTTT. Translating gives CASSLVGRMGAEAFF.

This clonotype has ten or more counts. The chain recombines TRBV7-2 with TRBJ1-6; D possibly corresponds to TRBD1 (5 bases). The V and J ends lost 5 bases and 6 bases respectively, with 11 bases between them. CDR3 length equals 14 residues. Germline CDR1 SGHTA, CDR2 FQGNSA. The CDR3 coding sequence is TGTGCCAGCAGCCAGGGTTGGGGTAATTCACCCCTCCACTTT. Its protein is CASSQGWGNSPLHF.